The sequence of this TCR beta chain was determined in a study of cytomegalovirus exposure and HLA in healthy donors. Germline V gene data show CDR1 as SNHLY and CDR2 as FYNNEI. The germline V and J ends were trimmed by 0 bases and 3 bases, with 8 bases remaining between them. CDR3 size: 14 residues. The PCR had 60 Vbeta and 13 Jbeta primers. Using immunoSEQ multiplex PCR, the repertoire was profiled, and TCRdb retains in-frame clones only, with some absent. The sample shows roughly 93,000 clones, around 77% of them seen only once. Source material: PBMCs. The TCR was taken from a man aged 25-40 years in good health and CMV-seronegative. The rearrangement uses TRBV2 and TRBJ1-2; D ambiguous. The CDR3 sequence: CASSEAPRDYGYTF. CDR3 nucleotide sequence: TGTGCCAGCAGTGAAGCCCCGAGGGACTATGGCTACACCTTC.